A single sample is the source of the 26 T cell receptor beta chains below, sequenced in a study of blood T cell repertoires in COVID-19. Some clones are missing from TCRdb's copy, which holds only in-frame ones; the method was immunoSEQ multiplex PCR. This sample has 180,000 or so clones, with roughly 89% found just once. The sequenced material came from PBMCs or T cells enriched from blood (not recorded which). The source is a woman aged 40 to 50 with acute COVID-19.

This clone was seen more than once but under ten times. The chain uses TRBV18 and TRBJ1-5; 7 positions match TRBD1. Germline assignment: CDR1 KGHSH and CDR2 LQKENI. This CDR3 comprises 15 residues. Unmatched junction bases numbered 8, after V lost 5 bases and J lost 4 bases. Written as DNA, the CDR3 is TGTGCCAGCTCATACTTGGGACAGAAAAATCAGCCCCAGCATTTT. Amino acid sequence: CASSYLGQKNQPQHF.

This sequence joins TRBV9 and TRBJ1-6; D gene unclear. Germline CDR1 is SGDLS and CDR2 is YYNGEE. The V end lost 0 bases, the J end lost 10 bases, and 14 bases lay between the germline ends. The CDR3 length is 15 residues. The chain's CDR3 is CASSVGQGYGSPLHF. CDR3 nucleotides: TGTGCCAGCAGCGTAGGGCAAGGCTACGGGTCACCCCTCCACTTT. The full variable domain, with the rest looked up from reference TRBV9 and TRBJ1-6, is DSGVTQTPKHLITATGQRVTLRCSPRSGDLSVYWYQQSLDQGLQFLIQYYNGEERAKGNILERFSAQQFPDLHSELNLSSLELGDSALYFCASSVGQGYGSPLHFGNGTRLTVT.

The gene calls are TRBV18 and TRBJ1-1; possibly TRBD1 for D (5 bases). CDR3 length equals 15 residues. Trimming took off 3 bases at V and 1 base at J, with 12 bases between the two ends. The germline V gene encodes CDR1 KGHSH and CDR2 LQKENI. CDR3 bases: TGTGCCAGCTCACCGATGGGGAGGGGGAACACTGAAGCTTTCTTT. This codes for CASSPMGRGNTEAFF.

This chain links TRBV27 with TRBJ2-2, with D possibly matching TRBD2 (7 bases). Germline CDR1 reads MNHEY; CDR2 reads SMNVEV (reference sequence). The CDR3 totals 15 residues. Trimming removed 6 bases from V and 3 bases from J, with 14 bases in between. CDR3 nucleotides: TGTGCCAGCAGACTGGGGGGGCTCGACACCGGGGAGCTGTTTTTT. It specifies CASRLGGLDTGELFF.

This clone appeared once. This chain links TRBV29-1 with TRBJ1-2; D possibly corresponds to TRBD1 (6 bases). This CDR3 region has 14 residues. Germline V gives CDR1 SQVTM, CDR2 ANQGSEA. Trimming took 4 bases from V and 7 from J, leaving 19 bases between them. The CDR3 coding sequence is TGCAGCGTTGCAATGGGCAGGGGAACCGGTGGCTACACCTTC. This gives the protein CSVAMGRGTGGYTF.

This sequence joins TRBV21-1 and TRBJ1-5; the listed D gene, TRBD1, was not tested against the DNA. TRBV21-1 corresponds to a pseudogene. The CDR3 loop spans 16 amino acids. The chain's CDR3 is CASSNRESFSNQPQHF. The CDR3 region has the DNA TGTGCCAGCAGCAACAGGGAAAGCTTCAGCAATCAGCCCCAGCATTTT.

J is TRBJ1-5 and V is TRBV5-8; 7 bases line up with TRBD1. V trimming: 4 bases; J trimming: 0 bases; junction bases outside the gene matches: 4. Germline-derived CDR1 and CDR2 are SGHTS and YDEGEE. The CDR3 consists of 15 residues. CDR3 sequence (DNA): TGTGCCAGCAGCCGGGGACAGAATAGCAATCAGCCCCAGCATTTT. Its translation is CASSRGQNSNQPQHF. Combining the CDR3 with reference TRBV5-8 and TRBJ1-5 gives the whole variable domain EAGVTQSPTHLIKTRGQQATLRCSPISGHTSVYWYQQALGLGLQFLLWYDEGEERNRGNFPPRFSGRQFPNYSSELNVNALELEDSALYLCASSRGQNSNQPQHFGDGTRLSIL.

The rearrangement links TRBV27 to TRBJ2-1, with D perhaps matching TRBD1 (7 bases). CDR3 length equals 12 residues. The germline V and J ends were trimmed by 2 bases and 10 bases, with 9 bases remaining between them. Germline loops: CDR1 MNHEY, CDR2 SMNVEV (reference sequence). CDR3 amino acids: CASSLAGQEQFF. The CDR3 bases are TGTGCCAGCAGTTTAGCGGGACAGGAGCAGTTCTTC.

The CDR3: CASKAGEYYEQYF. Here the CDR3 DNA reads TGTGCCAGTAAAGCGGGGGAATACTACGAGCAGTACTTC. The V call is TRBV19, the J call TRBJ2-7; 8 nucleotides match TRBD2. Germline trimming cut 7 bases from V and 3 bases from J; bases unmatched to any gene: 5. The CDR3 is made up of 13 amino acids. The germline V gene has CDR1 LNHDA and CDR2 SQIVND (reference sequence).

This rearrangement joins TRBV13 to TRBJ2-7, with 10 nucleotides matching TRBD1. Trimming removed 4 bases from V and 5 bases from J; junction bases left unmatched: 5. This CDR3 has 14 residues. Per the germline V gene, CDR1 is PRHDT and CDR2 is FYEKMQ (reference sequence). DNA of the CDR3: TGTGCCAGCAGCTACCGGGACAGGGGCGACGAGCAGTACTTC. This codes for CASSYRDRGDEQYF.

The chain links TRBV7-9 to TRBJ1-5; 7 nucleotides match TRBD1. The germline V gene encodes CDR1 SEHNR and CDR2 FQNEAQ (reference sequence). The CDR3 has 17 residues. The V gene end was trimmed by 2 bases and the J gene end by 3 bases; junction bases not matched to a gene: 10. CDR3 nucleotides: TGTGCCAGCAGCTTACCCGAAGTAGACAGGGACAATCAGCCCCAGCATTTT. Translating it yields CASSLPEVDRDNQPQHF.

The rearrangement uses TRBV18 and TRBJ2-6; TRBD1 is a possible D gene (6 bases). Trimming removed 4 bases at V and 0 bases at J, with 10 bases between. The CDR3 loop spans 16 amino acids. Looked up from germline, CDR1 is KGHSH and CDR2 is LQKENI. The CDR3 DNA reads TGTGCCAGCTCACGACGACAGGCCTCTGGGGCCAACGTCCTGACTTTC. It translates to CASSRRQASGANVLTF. Using reference TRBV18 and TRBJ2-6 for the parts outside the CDR3, the full variable domain is NAGVMQNPRHLVRRRGQEARLRCSPMKGHSHVYWYRQLPEEGLKFMVYLQKENIIDESGMPKERFSAEFPKEGPSILRIQQVVRGDSAAYFCASSRRQASGANVLTFGAGSRLTVL.

V gene TRBV2 combines with J gene TRBJ1-4; D is unclear. CDR1 and CDR2 from the germline V gene are SNHLY and FYNNEI. The CDR3 spans 15 residues. The V end was cut by 8 bases, the J end by 0 bases, with 13 bases between. The DNA for the CDR3 is TGTGCCAGCGCAGGATCTCCGGCAACTAATGAAAAACTGTTTTTT. This encodes CASAGSPATNEKLFF.

Note on this clone: One end of the junction does not line up with germline, which may come from a read error. This chain joins TRBV18 and TRBJ2-4, with 7 nucleotides matching TRBD1. The germline V gene has CDR1 KGHSH and CDR2 LQKENI. The CDR3 extends over 16 amino acids. CDR3 region: CASSPQGFRGKNIQYF. CDR3 DNA sequence: TGTGCCAGCTCCCCACAGGGGTTTAGGGGAAAAAACATTCAGTACTTC. The variable domain in full, with the rest retrieved from reference TRBV18 and TRBJ2-4, is NAGVMQNPRHLVRRRGQEARLRCSPMKGHSHVYWYRQLPEEGLKFMVYLQKENIIDESGMPKERFSAEFPKEGPSILRIQQVVRGDSAAYFCASSPQGFRGKNIQYFGAGTRLSVL.

Written as DNA, the CDR3 is TGTGCTAGTGGGGCCGGGACAGGCGTTATGAACACTGAAGCTTTCTTT. This sequence encodes CASGAGTGVMNTEAFF. This sequence joins TRBV12-5 and TRBJ1-1; 8 bases fit TRBD1. The V and J ends lost 6 bases and 0 bases, in that order; junction bases with no gene match: 9. The length of the CDR3 is 16 residues. Germline CDR1 and CDR2: LGHNT and FRNRAP.

This clone was counted only a few times. This chain links TRBV14 with TRBJ2-4; possibly TRBD2 for D (6 bases). This CDR3 comprises 16 residues. Germline V gene sequence: CDR1 SGHDN, CDR2 FVKESK. The V and J ends lost 3 bases and 0 bases respectively, with 12 bases between them. CDR3 residues: CASSQGGYLAKNIQYF. The DNA of the CDR3 is TGTGCCAGCAGCCAGGGGGGATACTTAGCCAAAAACATTCAGTACTTC. The full variable domain, rest sourced from reference TRBV14 and TRBJ2-4, is EAGVTQFPSHSVIEKGQTVTLRCDPISGHDNLYWYRRVMGKEIKFLLHFVKESKQDESGMPNNRFLAERTGGTYSTLKVQPAELEDSGVYFCASSQGGYLAKNIQYFGAGTRLSVL.

About this clone itself: Other DNA sequences of this sample code for an identical CDR3. V gene TRBV3-1 (or the pseudogene TRBV3-2) combines with J gene TRBJ2-3; the match to TRBD2 covers 7 bases. This CDR3 has 15 residues. Germline V lookup: CDR1 LGHDT, CDR2 YNNKEL (reference sequence). V gave up 1 base and J gave up 4 bases; unmatched junction bases: 5. Here the CDR3 reads CASSQVGGGADTQYF. The CDR3, as DNA: TGTGCCAGCAGCCAAGTTGGGGGAGGGGCAGATACGCAGTATTTT.

The CDR3 protein is CASRPDRGRGQPQHF. For the CDR3, the DNA is TGTGCCAGCAGGCCAGACAGGGGGAGGGGTCAGCCCCAGCATTTT. This chain connects TRBV27 to TRBJ1-5; 9 bases fit TRBD1. The ends lost 6 bases at V and 6 bases at J; junction bases unmatched: 9. The CDR3 length is 15 residues. CDR1 is MNHEY and CDR2 is SMNVEV in the germline V gene (reference sequence).

The rearrangement links TRBV7-6 to TRBJ1-4, with D tentatively TRBD1 (6 bases). The CDR3 extends over 14 amino acids. Deletions cut 5 bases from V and 5 bases from J, with 12 bases between. Germline CDR1 and CDR2: SGHVS and FNYEAQ. The CDR3: CASSLTQGNEKLFF. DNA of the CDR3: TGTGCCAGCAGCCTAACCCAGGGGAATGAAAAACTGTTTTTT.

The chain carries TRBV3-1 (or the pseudogene TRBV3-2) and TRBJ2-2, with a weak D call TRBD2 (6 bases). Germline V lookup: CDR1 LGHDT, CDR2 YNNKEL (reference sequence). V was clipped by 1 base and J by 8 bases, with 20 bases between them. The CDR3 loop spans 17 amino acids. The CDR3 nucleotides read TGTGCCAGCAGCCAAGGGGGAGGCGCCCGGGGGTTTGGGGAGCTGTTTTTT. Its translation is CASSQGGGARGFGELFF.

The chain recombines TRBV7-2 with TRBJ2-2; 11 bases match TRBD2. Germline V gene data show CDR1 as SGHTA and CDR2 as FQGNSA. Trimming cost V 4 bases and J 5 bases; bases outside gene matches: 15. The CDR3 is 19 amino acids. The CDR3 DNA is TGTGCCAGCAGCTCCCAAGTTGGACTAGCGGGTTTAAGTACCGGGGAGCTGTTTTTT. Encoded protein: CASSSQVGLAGLSTGELFF.

The genes are TRBV3-1 (or the pseudogene TRBV3-2) and TRBJ1-1; TRBD1 might be the D (6 bases). There are 13 residues in the CDR3. The V gene's germline CDR1 is LGHDT and CDR2 YNNKEL (reference sequence). Trimming pared 5 bases from V and 7 bases from J, leaving 14 bases between. The CDR3 loop reads CASSFRGASEAFF. The CDR3 DNA sequence: TGTGCCAGCAGCTTCCGGGGGGCCAGTGAAGCTTTCTTT.

The gene calls are TRBV6-5 and TRBJ1-3; D is perhaps TRBD1 (6 bases). The CDR3 sequence is 15 residues long. The germline V gene encodes CDR1 MNHEY and CDR2 SVGAGI. Deletions cut 5 bases from V and 2 bases from J, with 13 bases between. In DNA form, the CDR3 reads TGTGCCAGCAGTCGTGGACAGCGCGCTGGAAACACCATATATTTT. Residues: CASSRGQRAGNTIYF.

V is TRBV15 and J is TRBJ2-1, with 9 positions matching TRBD1. Germline loops: CDR1 LNHNV, CDR2 YYDKDF (reference sequence). The CDR3 length is 15 residues. V lost 11 bases to trimming and J lost 10 bases; unmatched junction nucleotides: 18. The CDR3 here is CAARGGQGNGEEQFF. The CDR3 nucleotides are TGTGCCGCGAGAGGGGGACAGGGTAACGGGGAGGAGCAGTTCTTC.

The CDR3 region has the DNA TGTGCCATCAGTGAGGGTCAGGTGAAGAGCTCTGGAAACACCATATATTTT. Translated: CAISEGQVKSSGNTIYF. This sequence joins TRBV10-3 and TRBJ1-3; D uncertain. This CDR3 spans 17 amino acids. Germline V gene data show CDR1 as ENHRY and CDR2 as SYGVKD. V gave up 2 bases and J gave up 0 bases, with 14 bases separating them.

The rearrangement uses TRBV7-9 and TRBJ1-5, with TRBD1 matching over 7 bases. In germline, CDR1 is SEHNR, CDR2 FQNEAQ (reference sequence). The CDR3 covers 16 residues. After removal of 4 bases from V and 5 bases from J, the junction contained 11 bases not matched to a gene. The CDR3 here is CASSSGGGQDDQPQHF. For the CDR3, the DNA is TGTGCCAGCAGCTCAGGGGGTGGACAGGACGATCAGCCCCAGCATTTT. Looking up the rest from reference TRBV7-9 and TRBJ1-5 gives the full variable domain: DTGVSQNPRHKITKRGQNVTFRCDPISEHNRLYWYRQTLGQGPEFLTYFQNEAQLEKSRLLSDRFSAERPKGSFSTLEIQRTEQGDSAMYLCASSSGGGQDDQPQHFGDGTRLSIL.